Sequencing of this T cell receptor (beta chain) was carried out in a study of blood T cell repertoires in COVID-19. Study-wide background: COVID-19 samples collected from the United States, Italy and Spain covered acute and convalescent phases.

TCRdb's table, derived via immunoSEQ multiplex PCR, lists solely in-frame clones and lacks some. The top ten clones hold 1.9% of a sample with tens of thousands of clones, around 92% of them seen once. CDR1 KGHSH and CDR2 LQKENI come from the germline V gene. CDR3 length equals 12 residues. With 2 bases removed from V and 8 bases from J, the gap between germline ends came to 7 bases. The clonotype comes from a woman aged 45-59 years in a cohort sampled during active COVID-19. The chain uses TRBV18 and TRBJ2-1; D not resolved. Sequencing used peripheral blood. The CDR3 nucleotides read TGTGCCAGCTCACCAGGAGAGTATGAGCAGTTCTTC. Translated, it gives CASSPGEYEQFF.